Listed here is a single T cell receptor (beta chain). The data originate from a study of graft-versus-host responses after intestinal transplantation. Study in general: Each transplant was multivisceral, liver-intestinal, or isolated intestinal.

The assay was immunoSEQ multiplex PCR, and TCRdb's table has in-frame clones only and misses some. The table shows about 98,000 clones, with around 86% occurring only once. The sequencing used PBMCs, collected 255 days after intestinal transplant. The source of this sequence is a human patient who received an intestinal transplant, so some T cells may come from the graft donor.

This chain's CDR3 is CASSFGTTYGYTF. The CDR3 nucleotides read TGTGCCAGCAGTTTTGGCACAACCTATGGCTACACCTTC. This chain joins TRBV28 and TRBJ1-2; D gene uncertain. The CDR3 is made up of 13 amino acids. The ends were cut back, 3 bases at V and 4 bases at J, with 9 bases in the middle. CDR1 and CDR2 from the germline V gene are MDHEN and SYDVKM.